The 7 T cell receptor beta chains reported below all come from one sample, sequenced in a study of T cell responses to AZD1222 COVID-19 vaccine. Data came from immunoSEQ multiplex PCR; TCRdb stores just in-frame clones and leaves some out. The sample carries roughly 150,000 clones, 87% recorded once. The sample consisted of peripheral blood, taken 28 days after the second AZD1222 dose. The receptors were gathered from an adult who received the AZD1222 COVID-19 vaccine.

A single count supports this clone. The V and J genes are TRBV2 and TRBJ1-2; D gene uncertain. There are 13 residues in the CDR3. Germline CDR1 reads SNHLY; CDR2 reads FYNNEI. V was clipped by 3 bases and J by 11 bases, with 16 bases between them. The CDR3: CASSEGIDLIYTF. CDR3 coding DNA: TGTGCCAGCAGTGAGGGGATAGATCTTATTTACACCTTC.

The V gene is TRBV3-1 (or the pseudogene TRBV3-2), the J gene TRBJ1-1, with no clear D. The CDR3 covers 13 residues. Germline CDR1 and CDR2: LGHDT and YNNKEL (reference sequence). Trimming removed 6 bases at V and 0 bases at J, with 8 bases between. CDR3 sequence (DNA): TGTGCCAGCAGGCGCGGAGTGAACACTGAAGCTTTCTTT. Translation: CASRRGVNTEAFF.

The rearrangement links TRBV6-5 to TRBJ1-1; perhaps TRBD1 as D (5 bases). CDR1 MNHEY and CDR2 SVGAGI come from the germline V gene. The CDR3 is 13 residues long. V lost 4 bases to trimming and J lost 7 bases, with 13 bases between them. This CDR3 reads CASSLLMGDEAFF. Here the CDR3 DNA reads TGTGCCAGCAGTTTATTGATGGGGGATGAAGCTTTCTTT.

The chain recombines TRBV7-9 with TRBJ1-6; D gene uncertain. CDR1 and CDR2 from the germline V gene are SEHNR and FQNEAQ (reference sequence). This CDR3 comprises 13 residues. The V end lost 1 base, the J end lost 7 bases, and 5 bases lay between the germline ends. The CDR3 DNA is TGTGCCAGCAGCTTAGATGCCAATTCACCCCTCCACTTT. It codes for CASSLDANSPLHF.

CDR3 loop: CATSDLRDCRVGEQYF. CDR3 DNA sequence: TGTGCCACCAGTGATTTACGGGACTGCCGCGTTGGGGAGCAGTACTTC. V and J are TRBV24-1 and TRBJ2-7, with a possible D match to TRBD2 (6 bases). CDR1 is KGHDR, CDR2 SFDVKD, per germline. The CDR3 is 16 amino acids. Trimming shortened V by 1 base and J by 7 bases, and 19 bases separated the two germline ends.

The chain is built from TRBV5-4 and TRBJ1-6; 8 bases map to TRBD1. Germline V gene lookup returns CDR1 SGHNT and CDR2 YYREEE (reference sequence). The trim removed 2 bases at V and 10 bases at J, leaving 14 bases unmatched. This CDR3 comprises 17 residues. The CDR3: CASSFRGGGQGLSPLHF. The CDR3 DNA sequence: TGTGCCAGCAGCTTCCGGGGAGGAGGACAGGGATTGTCACCCCTCCACTTT.

The chain combines TRBV4-2 with TRBJ2-3, with 10 positions matching TRBD2. Germline lookup yields CDR1 LGHNA and CDR2 YNFKEQ. V was pared by 1 base and J by 3 bases, with 1 base of the junction left unmatched. CDR3 size: 15 residues. CDR3 residues: CASSQVSGGTDTQYF. CDR3 nucleotide sequence: TGTGCCAGCAGCCAAGTTAGCGGGGGGACAGATACGCAGTATTTT.